The entry that follows covers one T cell receptor beta chain sequence. The data were obtained in a study of cytomegalovirus exposure and HLA in healthy donors. The PCR used 60 Vbeta and 13 Jbeta primers. The method was immunoSEQ multiplex PCR; TCRdb's version includes in-frame clones alone and lacks a portion of them. The sample shows about 130,000 clones, about four fifths of them seen only once. Trimming took 0 bases from V and 5 from J, leaving 15 bases between them. Germline-derived CDR1 and CDR2 are SGHRS and YFSETQ. CDR3 length equals 16 residues. Sample: PBMCs. The clonotype originates from a middle-aged woman in good health and CMV-seronegative. V is TRBV5-1 and J is TRBJ2-1; D is perhaps TRBD1 (6 bases). The CDR3, as DNA: TGCGCCAGCAGCTTGGCCCCCGGGACACCAAACAATGAGCAGTTCTTC. Translation: CASSLAPGTPNNEQFF.